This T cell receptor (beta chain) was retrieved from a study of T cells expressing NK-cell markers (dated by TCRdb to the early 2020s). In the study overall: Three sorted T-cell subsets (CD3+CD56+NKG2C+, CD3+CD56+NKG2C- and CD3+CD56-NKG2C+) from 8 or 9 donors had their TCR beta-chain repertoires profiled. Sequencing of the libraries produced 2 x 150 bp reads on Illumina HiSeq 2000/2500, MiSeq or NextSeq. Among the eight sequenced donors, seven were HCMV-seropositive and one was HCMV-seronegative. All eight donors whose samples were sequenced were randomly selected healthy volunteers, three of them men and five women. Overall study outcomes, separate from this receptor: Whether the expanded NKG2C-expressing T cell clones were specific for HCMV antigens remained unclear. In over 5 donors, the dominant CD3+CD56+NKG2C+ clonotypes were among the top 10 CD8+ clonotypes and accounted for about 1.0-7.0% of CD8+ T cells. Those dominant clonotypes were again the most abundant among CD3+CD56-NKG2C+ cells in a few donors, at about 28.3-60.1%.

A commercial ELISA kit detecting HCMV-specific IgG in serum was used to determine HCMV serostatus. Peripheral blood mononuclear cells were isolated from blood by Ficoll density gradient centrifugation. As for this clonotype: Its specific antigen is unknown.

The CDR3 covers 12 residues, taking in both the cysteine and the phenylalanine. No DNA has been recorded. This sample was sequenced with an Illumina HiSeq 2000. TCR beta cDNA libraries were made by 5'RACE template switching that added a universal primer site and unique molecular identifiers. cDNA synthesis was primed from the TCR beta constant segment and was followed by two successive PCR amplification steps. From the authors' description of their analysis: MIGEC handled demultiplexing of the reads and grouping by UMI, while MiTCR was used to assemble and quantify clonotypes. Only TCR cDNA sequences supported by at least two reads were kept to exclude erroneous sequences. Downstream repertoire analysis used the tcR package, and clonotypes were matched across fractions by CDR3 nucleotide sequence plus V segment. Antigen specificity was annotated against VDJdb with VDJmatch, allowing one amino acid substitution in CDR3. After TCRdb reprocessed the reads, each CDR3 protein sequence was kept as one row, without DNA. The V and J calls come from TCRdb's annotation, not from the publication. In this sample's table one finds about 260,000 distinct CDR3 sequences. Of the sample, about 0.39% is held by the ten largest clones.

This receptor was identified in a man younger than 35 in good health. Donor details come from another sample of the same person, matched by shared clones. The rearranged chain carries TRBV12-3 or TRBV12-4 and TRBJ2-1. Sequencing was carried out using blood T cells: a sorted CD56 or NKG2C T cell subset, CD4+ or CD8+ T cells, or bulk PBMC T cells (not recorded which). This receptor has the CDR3 CASTRVGNEQFF.